This T cell receptor (beta chain) was observed in a study of identical twins (dated by TCRdb to the mid-2010s). Regarding the complete study: TCR alpha and beta repertoires from monozygotic twins, unrelated adults of various ages and cord blood were deep-sequenced to test whether fetal clonotypes persist. To rule out contamination, replicate twin experiments were performed at different times with different library preparation protocols.

Only healthy Caucasian donors were included. Miltenyi CD45RO+ enrichment and human naive T-cell isolation kits were used to isolate memory (CD45RO+) and naive T cells from PBMC. Receptor libraries were prepared by 5' RACE. The reads were generated on an Illumina HiSeq 2000. A universal primer binding site was introduced by template switching, and a unique molecular identifier was present in the final cDNA, enabling accurate counting of TCR cDNA molecules. Specific primers in the conserved constant-segment region were used to synthesize first-strand cDNA for TCR alpha and beta chains. Each cDNA library was double barcoded, with a SMART-Mk sample barcode plus Illumina barcodes, to control for contamination. Two successive PCR steps introduced TruSeq adapter sequences along with Illumina sample barcodes. TCR alpha and beta cDNA libraries were sequenced on the Illumina HiSeq platform with custom primers. The source study handled its data this way. MiGEC processed the raw reads to extract unique molecular identifiers, while MiXCR was used to determine the CDR3 positions. For each individual, recombination models were inferred using an EM algorithm with the repgenHMM and IGoR tools. The analysis of shared clonotypes was done with the tcR package in R, with sharing normalized by the product of cloneset sizes. To study raw recombination free of thymic and clonal selection effects, out-of-frame nonproductive sequences were analyzed. The raw public data were reprocessed by TCRdb itself: fastp quality trimming at Q25, MiXCR clonotype calling, in-frame beta chains only. All rows with the same CDR3 protein become a single entry with the most common DNA and genes. TCRdb's processing, not the authors' own work, is the source of the V and J calls. The sample table contains around 100,000 distinct CDR3 sequences; only one count was recorded for under 6.5% of them. The ten largest make up approximately 12% of the sample.

This clonotype occurred many times. The antigen this receptor binds is unknown. The record has no base qualities; no much larger clone is one base away. The study at large found these results: Zero-insertion analyses could be partly confounded by invariant T cells such as MAIT and iNKT, although diverse VJ usage argued against such confounding for most clonotypes. Out-of-frame TCR alpha sequences shared between twins showed an excess of low generation-probability sequences compared with coincidental sharing between unrelated individuals. Recombination models systematically underestimated out-of-frame TCR alpha sharing in monozygotic twins but agreed with sharing between unrelated individuals. Because the same donors could not be followed over many years, the conclusions depended on cross-sectional statistical analysis. The excess sharing between twins in beta out-of-frame sequences was weaker because fewer shared sequences reduced the signal-to-noise ratio. Fewer insertions were carried by abundant cord blood beta clonotypes, a similar but weaker trend appeared in young adult naive repertoires, and no such trend appeared in memory repertoires.

The CDR3 contains 15 residues, cysteine and phenylalanine counted. Of all the DNA, just the CDR3 is kept, 45 bases in frame from base 1. Reading the germline V gene gives CDR1 SGHTA and CDR2 FQGNSA. Deletion took 5 bases off V and 6 bases off J, with a span of 17 bases between the germline ends. This TCR was recovered from a woman in her forties or fifties in good health. The sample consisted of memory T cells sorted from blood. Sample cell subset or site, as interpreted from the label and publication: CD45RO+ enriched T cells. This sequence uses TRBV7-2 and TRBJ2-1; no D gene is confidently identified. The CDR3: CASSPPVPPPNEQFF. The sequenced DNA: TGTGCCAGCAGCCCTCCAGTCCCGCCCCCCAATGAGCAGTTCTTC.